The TCR beta chain under discussion was sequenced for a study of T cells after yellow fever vaccination. In the case of this clonotype: Its antigen is currently unknown.

Points from the study as a whole: Primary-vaccination clones mostly resurfaced post-booster (96% CD4, around 88% CD8). Abundant clonotypes from the bulk population could have been carried over as contaminants into FACS-sorted repertoires.

TCRdb reprocessed the 5' RACE reads via MiXCR and lists one record per CDR3 protein. The profile shows about 130,000 distinct CDR3 sequences, roughly 10% of them singletons. The CDR3 contains 15 residues. J gave up 4 bases and V 1 base, and 1 base lay outside the gene matches. The germline V gene encodes CDR1 MGHRA and CDR2 YSYEKL. Sequencing was performed on CD8+ T cells sorted from PBMCs, taken on the day of the yellow fever booster vaccination. The V and J genes are TRBV4-1 and TRBJ2-1; 10 bases line up with TRBD2. The sequence came from a man between 18 and 29 years old who received the YFV17D yellow fever vaccine. CDR3 sequence: CASSQGTSGYNEQFF. The CDR3 nucleotides are TGCGCCAGCAGCCAAGGGACTAGCGGTTACAATGAGCAGTTCTTC.